These 14 T cell receptor beta chains were all obtained from the same sample, sequenced in a study of T cell repertoires in cytomegalovirus infection. In TCRdb, the reads were re-called with MiXCR into one record per CDR3 protein. The sample consists of about 900,000 distinct CDR3 sequences, roughly 30% of them appearing once. Their cognate antigens are unknown. The sample was cultured CD8+ T cells from PBMCs, taken from culture after CMV antigen stimulation. The receptor set was obtained from a human donor in good health (CMV status not recorded). Some clones in this sample may be carry-over from other donors' samples.

The rearrangement uses TRBV29-1 and TRBJ2-5; D gene uncertain. Germline CDR1 SQVTM, CDR2 ANQGSEA. The CDR3 covers 14 residues. V lost 3 bases and J 1 base, leaving 12 bases between the germline ends. The CDR3 reads CSVDQWASQETQYF. As DNA, the CDR3 is TGCAGCGTTGATCAGTGGGCATCCCAAGAGACCCAGTACTTC.

This chain links TRBV10-3 with TRBJ2-7; 10 bases agree with TRBD2. From germline, CDR1 is ENHRY and CDR2 SYGVKD. The trim removed 1 base at V and 0 bases at J, leaving 18 bases unmatched. The CDR3 loop spans 21 amino acids. The CDR3, as DNA: TGTGCCATCAGTGAGTTATTGCGGAGGCTAGCGGGGGTGAAAAACTCCTACGAGCAGTACTTC. Its protein product is CAISELLRRLAGVKNSYEQYF.

This clonotype was counted between two and nine times. The rearrangement uses TRBV27 and TRBJ2-7; D tentatively fits TRBD1 or TRBD2 (5 bases each). The CDR3 has 17 amino acids. In germline, CDR1 is MNHEY, CDR2 SMNVEV (reference sequence). V was shortened by 6 bases and J by 4 bases, with 25 bases between the two germline ends. The CDR3 here is CASSPRGGRPLGYEQYF. Here the CDR3 DNA reads TGTGCCAGCAGCCCCCGGGGCGGCAGGCCGCTAGGTTACGAGCAGTACTTC.

V and J are TRBV12-3 or TRBV12-4 and TRBJ1-1, with unresolved D. CDR3 length equals 14 residues. V lost 1 base, J lost 2 bases, and 8 bases lay in between. The CDR3 bases are TGTGCCAGCAGTTTAGGGTGGAGCAACACTGAAGCTTTCTTT. It specifies CASSLGWSNTEAFF.

The V and J genes are TRBV12-3 or TRBV12-4 and TRBJ1-2; D is perhaps TRBD1 (6 bases). The CDR3 extends over 12 amino acids. The germline V and J ends were trimmed by 5 bases and 7 bases, with 11 bases remaining between them. The CDR3 nucleotides read TGTGCCAGCAGTCTACAGGGAGCTGGCTACACCTTC. It yields the protein CASSLQGAGYTF.

Regarding this clonotype: Mismatch with germline at one junction end may stem from a read error. The CDR3 DNA sequence: TGTGTCAGCAGCTACAGCTCCTACAATGAGCAGTTCTTC. Protein: CVSSYSSYNEQFF. This sequence joins TRBV27 and TRBJ2-1; D gene uncertain. CDR3 length equals 13 residues. Germline V gene data show CDR1 as MNHEY and CDR2 as SMNVEV (reference sequence).

This clonotype was seen more than once but under ten times. The CDR3 region is CASSLVASGGAGDTQYF. CDR3 nucleotide sequence: TGTGCCAGCAGCTTAGTGGCTAGCGGGGGGGCTGGAGATACGCAGTATTTT. This sequence joins TRBV7-2 and TRBJ2-3; 12 bases map to TRBD2. Germline values: CDR1 SGHTA, CDR2 FQGNSA. Trimming at V came to 1 base and at J to 5 bases, leaving 7 bases not matched to a gene. The length of the CDR3 is 17 residues.

The V and J genes are TRBV2 and TRBJ1-4; 7 bases fit TRBD1. V gave up 7 bases and J gave up 0 bases; unmatched junction bases: 5. CDR3 length: 15 residues. The germline gives CDR1 SNHLY, CDR2 FYNNEI. CDR3 sequence reads: CASMEGATTNEKLFF. DNA for the CDR3: TGTGCCAGCATGGAGGGGGCTACAACTAATGAAAAACTGTTTTTT. Full variable domain (rest looked up from reference TRBV2 and TRBJ1-4): EPEVTQTPSHQVTQMGQEVILRCVPISNHLYFYWYRQILGQKVEFLVSFYNNEISEKSEIFDDQFSVERPDGSNFTLKIRSTKLEDSAMYFCASMEGATTNEKLFFGSGTQLSVL.

The chain employs TRBV6-2 or TRBV6-3 and TRBJ2-5; D is uncertain. The CDR3 runs to 14 residues. V lost 5 bases, J lost 5 bases, and 15 bases lay in between. Germline-derived CDR1 and CDR2 are MNHEY and SVGEGT. This CDR3 is CASSTGSIAETQYF. Here the CDR3 DNA reads TGTGCCAGCAGTACCGGGTCTATCGCGGAGACCCAGTACTTC.

The gene calls are TRBV11-2 and TRBJ2-7, with D perhaps matching TRBD1 (6 bases). V dropped 5 bases and J dropped 1 base, with 12 bases sitting between them. The CDR3 contains 14 residues. Germline V gene sequence: CDR1 SGHAT, CDR2 FQNNGV. The CDR3 protein is CASSTRDTSYEQYF. As DNA, the CDR3 is TGTGCCAGCAGCACTCGGGACACTTCCTACGAGCAGTACTTC.

V and J are TRBV28 and TRBJ1-2; D possibly corresponds to TRBD1 (6 bases). Trimming shortened V by 8 bases and J by 5 bases, and 24 bases separated the two germline ends. Germline CDR1 reads MDHEN; CDR2 reads SYDVKM. The CDR3 extends over 16 amino acids. This chain's CDR3 is CASVRATPQGNYGYTF. CDR3 nucleotide sequence: TGTGCCAGCGTCCGGGCCACCCCCCAGGGGAATTATGGCTACACCTTC.

This clonotype has a count of ten or more. The V call is TRBV6-2 or TRBV6-3, the J call TRBJ2-2, with 9 nucleotides matching TRBD1. Germline loops: CDR1 MNHEY, CDR2 SVGEGT. The V and J ends lost 6 bases and 4 bases, in that order; junction bases with no gene match: 9. There are 16 residues in the CDR3. The CDR3 region is CASSLQGALVTGELFF. CDR3 in DNA: TGTGCCAGCAGCTTACAGGGGGCGCTGGTCACCGGGGAGCTGTTTTTT.

This clonotype appeared a few times. The V and J genes are TRBV19 and TRBJ1-2; 10 nucleotides match TRBD1. Germline CDR1 and CDR2: LNHDA and SQIVND (reference sequence). The junction had 15 bases not matched to a gene; V was cut back by 6 bases and J by 5 bases. This CDR3 is 17 amino acids long. In DNA form, the CDR3 reads TGTGCCAGTAGCCCCCGGGACAGGGGTTCCCTCCATTATGGCTACACCTTC. It translates to CASSPRDRGSLHYGYTF.

V usage is TRBV9 and J usage is TRBJ1-1; D remains ambiguous. CDR1 SGDLS and CDR2 YYNGEE come from the germline V gene. The V end lost 0 bases, the J end lost 3 bases, and 6 bases lay between the germline ends. CDR3 length: 13 residues. CDR3 in DNA: TGTGCCAGCAGCGTAGCTGCGTACACTGAAGCTTTCTTT. It translates to CASSVAAYTEAFF. Variable domain in full (rest from reference TRBV9 and TRBJ1-1): DSGVTQTPKHLITATGQRVTLRCSPRSGDLSVYWYQQSLDQGLQFLIQYYNGEERAKGNILERFSAQQFPDLHSELNLSSLELGDSALYFCASSVAAYTEAFFGQGTRLTVV.